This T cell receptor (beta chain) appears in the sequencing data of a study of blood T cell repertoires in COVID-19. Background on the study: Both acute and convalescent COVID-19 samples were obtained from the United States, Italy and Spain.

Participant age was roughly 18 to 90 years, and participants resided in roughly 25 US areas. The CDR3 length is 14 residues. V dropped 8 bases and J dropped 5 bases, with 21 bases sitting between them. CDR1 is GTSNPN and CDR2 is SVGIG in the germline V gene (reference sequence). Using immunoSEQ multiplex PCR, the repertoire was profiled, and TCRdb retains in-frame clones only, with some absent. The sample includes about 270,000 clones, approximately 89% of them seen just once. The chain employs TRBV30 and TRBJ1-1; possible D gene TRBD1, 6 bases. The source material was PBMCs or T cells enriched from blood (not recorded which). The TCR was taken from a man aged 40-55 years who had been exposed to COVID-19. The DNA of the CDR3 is TGTGCCGCAACCCAGGGGAGCGGTAGAACTGAAGCTTTCTTT. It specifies CAATQGSGRTEAFF.